The clone carrying this TCR beta chain has at least ten counts. The data originate from a study of CD8+CD57+ T cells in acquired aplastic anemia. Study details: Sorted cells (CD4+ and CD8+) yielded DNA amounts that averaged about 2.9 ug. Healthy donor CD4+ cell samples had a mean of about 10 million reads.

CDR3 and TCR beta VDJ profiling relied on genomic DNA as the template. TCRdb recomputed calls from the reads with MiXCR, one row per CDR3 protein. This table has under 150,000 distinct CDR3 sequences, around two fifths appearing once. The CDR3 loop spans 14 amino acids. Germline values: CDR1 MGHRA, CDR2 YSYEKL. V was pared by 3 bases and J by 5 bases, with 14 bases between. The sample consisted of sorted CD4+, CD8+, or CD8+CD57+ T cells (not recorded which) from PBMCs. This sequence was found in a human donor in good health, serving as a control. J is TRBJ2-7 and V is TRBV4-1; a possible D gene is TRBD2 (6 bases). The CDR3 sequence is CASSQPGLFHEQYF. The CDR3 bases are TGCGCCAGCAGCCAGCCGGGACTGTTTCACGAGCAGTACTTC.